Sequencing of this TCR beta chain was carried out in a study of OX40 agonist ivuxolimab in advanced cancers. Study-level background: Treatment of patients was with ivuxolimab, an agonistic anti-OX40 (CD134) antibody. In this trial design, patients received ivuxolimab intravenously at 0.01 to 10 mg/kg every 2 weeks. Notes on the study in general: There were also nonresponders showing low normalized T-cell clonal expansion.

With respect to this clone: Its antigen is unknown.

The protocol was immunoSEQ multiplex PCR, while the TCRdb copy is restricted to in-frame clones and leaves out a portion. The sample includes 50,000 or so clones, 60% to 85% seen only once; the top ten take about 2.1%. The CDR3 has 19 residues. Germline V CDR1 and CDR2: LNHDA, SQIVND (reference sequence). Trimming at V came to 4 bases and at J to 0 bases, leaving 11 bases not matched to a gene. Blood sampling was done at baseline, cycle 4 day 1, and cycle 7 day 1. This receptor was identified in an adult with an advanced solid tumor such as melanoma, head and neck, liver or kidney cancer. The chain employs TRBV19 and TRBJ2-1, with 11 nucleotides matching TRBD2. Sample: CD4+ or CD8+ T cells sorted from blood, taken in a trial of the OX40 agonist ivuxolimab. This chain's CDR3 is CASSSLTTSGTSSYNEQFF. CDR3 in DNA: TGTGCCAGTAGTAGTCTAACGACTAGCGGGACTAGCTCCTACAATGAGCAGTTCTTC.